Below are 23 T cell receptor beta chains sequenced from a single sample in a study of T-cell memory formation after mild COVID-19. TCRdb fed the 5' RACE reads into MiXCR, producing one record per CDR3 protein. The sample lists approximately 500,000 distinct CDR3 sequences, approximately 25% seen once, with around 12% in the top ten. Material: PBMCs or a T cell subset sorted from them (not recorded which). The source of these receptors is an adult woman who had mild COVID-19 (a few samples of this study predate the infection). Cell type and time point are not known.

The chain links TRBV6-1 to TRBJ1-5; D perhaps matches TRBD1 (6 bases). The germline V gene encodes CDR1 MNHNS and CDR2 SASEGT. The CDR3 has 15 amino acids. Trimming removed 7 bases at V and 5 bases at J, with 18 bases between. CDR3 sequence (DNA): TGTGCCAGCACTTCAAGAGGGGGAAGCGATCAGCCCCAGCATTTT. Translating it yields CASTSRGGSDQPQHF.

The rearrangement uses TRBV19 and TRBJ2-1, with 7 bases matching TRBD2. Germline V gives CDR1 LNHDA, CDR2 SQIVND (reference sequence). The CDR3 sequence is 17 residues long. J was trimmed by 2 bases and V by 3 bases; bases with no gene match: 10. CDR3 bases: TGTGCCAGTAGTATTATCAGCGGGGATAGAACCTACAATGAGCAGTTCTTC. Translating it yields CASSIISGDRTYNEQFF.

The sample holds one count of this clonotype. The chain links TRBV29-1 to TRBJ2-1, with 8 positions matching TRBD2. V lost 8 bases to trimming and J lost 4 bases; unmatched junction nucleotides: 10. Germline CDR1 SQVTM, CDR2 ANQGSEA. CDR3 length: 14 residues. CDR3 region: CSFGEAGGYNEQFF. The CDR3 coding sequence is TGCAGCTTCGGGGAGGCGGGGGGATACAATGAGCAGTTCTTC.

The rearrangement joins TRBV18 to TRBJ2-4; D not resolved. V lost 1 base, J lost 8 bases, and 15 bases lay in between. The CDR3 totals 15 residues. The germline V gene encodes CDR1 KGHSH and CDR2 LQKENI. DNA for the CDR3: TGTGCCAGCTCACCACTAGCCAAAAGAGGAGACATTCAGTACTTC. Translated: CASSPLAKRGDIQYF.

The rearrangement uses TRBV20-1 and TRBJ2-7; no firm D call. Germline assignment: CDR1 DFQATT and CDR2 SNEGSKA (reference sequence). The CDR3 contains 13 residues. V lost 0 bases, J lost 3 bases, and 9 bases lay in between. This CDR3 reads CSARDLTNYEQYF. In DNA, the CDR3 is TGCAGTGCTAGAGATCTAACCAACTACGAGCAGTACTTC.

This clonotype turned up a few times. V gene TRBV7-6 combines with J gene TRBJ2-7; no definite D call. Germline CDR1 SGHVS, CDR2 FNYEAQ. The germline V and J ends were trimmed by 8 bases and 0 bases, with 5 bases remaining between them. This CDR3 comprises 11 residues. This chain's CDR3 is CASGHSYEQYF. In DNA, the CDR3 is TGTGCCAGCGGGCACTCCTACGAGCAGTACTTC.

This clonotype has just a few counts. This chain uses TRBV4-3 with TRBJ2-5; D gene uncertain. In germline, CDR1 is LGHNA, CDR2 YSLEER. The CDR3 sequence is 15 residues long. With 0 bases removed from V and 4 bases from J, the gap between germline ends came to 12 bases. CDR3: CASSQDRLTLETQYF. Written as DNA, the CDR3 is TGCGCCAGCAGCCAAGACCGGCTAACCTTAGAGACCCAGTACTTC.

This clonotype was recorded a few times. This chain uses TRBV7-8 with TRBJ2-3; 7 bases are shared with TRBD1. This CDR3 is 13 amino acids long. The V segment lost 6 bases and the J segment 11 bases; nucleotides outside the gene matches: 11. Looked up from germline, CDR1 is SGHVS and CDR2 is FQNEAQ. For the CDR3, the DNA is TGTGCCAGCAGTGAACACCGGGACAGTAGGCAGTATTTT. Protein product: CASSEHRDSRQYF.

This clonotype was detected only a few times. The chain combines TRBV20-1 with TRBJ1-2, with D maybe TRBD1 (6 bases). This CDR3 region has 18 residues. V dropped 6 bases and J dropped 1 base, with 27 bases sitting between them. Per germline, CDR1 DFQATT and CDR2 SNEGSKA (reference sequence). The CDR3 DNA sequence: TGCAGTGCACCCAGGTTGCGGGGGCTAGTGGAGGTTAACTATGGCTACACCTTC. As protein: CSAPRLRGLVEVNYGYTF.

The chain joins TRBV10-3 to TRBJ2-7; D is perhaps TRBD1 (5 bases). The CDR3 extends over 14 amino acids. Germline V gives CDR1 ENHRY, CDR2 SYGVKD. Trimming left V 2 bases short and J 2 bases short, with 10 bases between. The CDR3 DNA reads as TGTGCCATCAGTGAGCCCAGGGTCCCCTACGAGCAGTACTTC. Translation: CAISEPRVPYEQYF.

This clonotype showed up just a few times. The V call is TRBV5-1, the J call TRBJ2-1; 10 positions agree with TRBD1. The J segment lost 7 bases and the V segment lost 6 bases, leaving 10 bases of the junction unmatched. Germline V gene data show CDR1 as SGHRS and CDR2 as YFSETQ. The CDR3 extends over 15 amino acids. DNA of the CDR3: TGCGCCAGCATCCTGACAGGGGGCGGCGGGAATGAGCAGTTCTTC. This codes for CASILTGGGGNEQFF.

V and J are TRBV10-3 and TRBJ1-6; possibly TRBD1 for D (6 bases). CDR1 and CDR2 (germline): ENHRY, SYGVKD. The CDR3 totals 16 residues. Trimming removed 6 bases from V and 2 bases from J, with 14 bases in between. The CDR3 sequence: CAISPQGPTYNSPLHF. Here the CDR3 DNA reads TGTGCCATCAGCCCCCAGGGGCCCACCTATAATTCACCCCTCCACTTT.

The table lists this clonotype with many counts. The DNA for the CDR3 is TGTGCCAGCAGCGAACTAGCGGGGTGGGAGACCCAGTACTTC. Protein product: CASSELAGWETQYF. The J gene is TRBJ2-5, the V gene TRBV3-1; 10 bases match TRBD2. The CDR3 contains 14 residues. The trim removed 5 bases at V and 5 bases at J, leaving 5 bases unmatched. Germline V lookup: CDR1 LGHDT, CDR2 YNNKEL (reference sequence).

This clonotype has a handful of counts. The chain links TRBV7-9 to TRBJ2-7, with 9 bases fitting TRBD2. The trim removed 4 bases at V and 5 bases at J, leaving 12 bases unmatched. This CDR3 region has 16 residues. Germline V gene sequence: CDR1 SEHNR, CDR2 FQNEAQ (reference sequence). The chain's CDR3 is CASSSRLAEASDEQYF. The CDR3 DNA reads TGTGCCAGCAGCTCCAGACTAGCGGAAGCCTCGGACGAGCAGTACTTC.

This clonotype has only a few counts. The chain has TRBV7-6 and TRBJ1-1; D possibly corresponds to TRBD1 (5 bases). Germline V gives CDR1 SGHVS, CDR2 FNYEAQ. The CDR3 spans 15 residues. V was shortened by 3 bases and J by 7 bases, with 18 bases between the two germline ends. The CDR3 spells CASSFYPPGPDEAFF. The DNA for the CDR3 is TGTGCCAGCAGCTTCTACCCCCCAGGGCCAGATGAAGCTTTCTTT. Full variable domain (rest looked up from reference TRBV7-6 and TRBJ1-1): GAGVSQSPRYKVTKRGQDVALRCDPISGHVSLYWYRQALGQGPEFLTYFNYEAQQDKSGLPNDRFSAERPEGSISTLTIQRTEQRDSAMYRCASSFYPPGPDEAFFGQGTRLTVV.

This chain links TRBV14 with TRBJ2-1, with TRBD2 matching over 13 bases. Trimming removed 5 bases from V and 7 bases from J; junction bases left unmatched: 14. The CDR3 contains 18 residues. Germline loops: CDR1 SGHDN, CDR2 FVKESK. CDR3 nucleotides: TGTGCCAGCAGCATGGGACTAGCGGGAAGCACCGGTCTTAATGAGCAGTTCTTC. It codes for CASSMGLAGSTGLNEQFF.

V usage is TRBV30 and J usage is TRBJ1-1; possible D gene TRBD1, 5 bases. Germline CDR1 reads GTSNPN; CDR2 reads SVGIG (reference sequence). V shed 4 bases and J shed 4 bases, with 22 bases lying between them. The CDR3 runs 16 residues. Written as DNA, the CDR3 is TGTGCCTGGAAAAGAAAAGGGGTCTCCGCGGGCACTGAAGCTTTCTTT. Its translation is CAWKRKGVSAGTEAFF. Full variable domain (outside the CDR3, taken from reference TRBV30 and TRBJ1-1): SQTIHQWPATLVQPVGSPLSLECTVEGTSNPNLYWYRQAAGRGLQLLFYSVGIGQISSEVPQNLSASRPQDRQFILSSKKLLLSDSGFYLCAWKRKGVSAGTEAFFGQGTRLTVV.

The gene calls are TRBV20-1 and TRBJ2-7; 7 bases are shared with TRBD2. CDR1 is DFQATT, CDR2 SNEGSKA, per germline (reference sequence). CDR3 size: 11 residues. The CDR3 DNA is TGCAGCCGGGAGGAGGGATACGAGCAGTACTTC. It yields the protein CSREEGYEQYF.

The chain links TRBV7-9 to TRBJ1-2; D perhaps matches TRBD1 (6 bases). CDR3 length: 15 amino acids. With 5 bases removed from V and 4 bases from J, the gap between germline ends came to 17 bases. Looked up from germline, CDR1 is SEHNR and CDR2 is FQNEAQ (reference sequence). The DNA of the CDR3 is TGTGCCAGCAGCCCGGGGGCAGGGAGATTCTATGGCTACACCTTC. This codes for CASSPGAGRFYGYTF.

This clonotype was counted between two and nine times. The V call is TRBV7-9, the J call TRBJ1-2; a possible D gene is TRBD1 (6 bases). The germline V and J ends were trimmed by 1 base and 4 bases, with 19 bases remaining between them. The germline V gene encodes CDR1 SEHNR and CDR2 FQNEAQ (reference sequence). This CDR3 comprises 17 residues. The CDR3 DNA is TGTGCCAGCAGCTTAGACGGCCCCCGGGACACGCTCTATGGCTACACCTTC. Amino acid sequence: CASSLDGPRDTLYGYTF.

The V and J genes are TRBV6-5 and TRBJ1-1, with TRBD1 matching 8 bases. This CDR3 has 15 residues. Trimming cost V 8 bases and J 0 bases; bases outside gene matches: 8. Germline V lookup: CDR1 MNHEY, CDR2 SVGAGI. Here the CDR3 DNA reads TGTGCCAGCCGCCCAAACAGGGGGGTGAACACTGAAGCTTTCTTT. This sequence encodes CASRPNRGVNTEAFF.

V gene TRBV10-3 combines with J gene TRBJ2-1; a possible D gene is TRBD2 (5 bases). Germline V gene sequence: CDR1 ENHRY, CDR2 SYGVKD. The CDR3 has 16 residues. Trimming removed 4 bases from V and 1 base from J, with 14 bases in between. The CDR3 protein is CAISGVKEESYNEQFF. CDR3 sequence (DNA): TGTGCCATCAGTGGAGTAAAGGAGGAGTCCTACAATGAGCAGTTCTTC.

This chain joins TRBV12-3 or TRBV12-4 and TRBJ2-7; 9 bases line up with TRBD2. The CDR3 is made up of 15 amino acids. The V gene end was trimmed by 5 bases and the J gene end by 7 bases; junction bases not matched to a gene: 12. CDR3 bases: TGTGCCAGCAGTGAGGGCGGGAGGGTGATTGGAGAGCAGTACTTC. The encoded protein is CASSEGGRVIGEQYF.